This TCR beta chain emerged from a study of response to subunit inactivated influenza vaccine. This CDR3 comprises 14 residues. With 2 bases clipped from V and 4 bases from J, the junction kept 1 base outside the gene matches. CDR1 and CDR2 from the germline V gene are KGHSH and LQKENI. A few counts support this clonotype. Its antigen is currently unknown. Broader study findings: A suggestion made by the authors is that each seasonal influenza vaccination recruits few new T cells.

Via MiXCR, TCRdb re-called the RT-PCR reads, giving one row per CDR3 protein. This sample yields 530,000 or so distinct CDR3 sequences, of which about 14% are seen a single time; around 10% belongs to the top ten. The J gene is TRBJ2-5, the V gene TRBV18; TRBD1 aligns across 10 bases. Sample: PBMCs from blood, taken 11 to 12 days after vaccination. The receptor's source is a man between 45 and 60 years old who received an inactivated influenza vaccine. The CDR3 sequence is CASSPRDRGETQYF. CDR3 bases: TGTGCCAGCTCACCAAGGGACAGGGGAGAGACCCAGTACTTC.